The entry below gives a single TCR beta chain sequence along with its context. Sequencing used immunoSEQ multiplex PCR; TCRdb keeps in-frame clones, though not all of them. The repertoire holds some 330,000 clones, with 85% to 90% as singletons. The ends were cut back, 6 bases at V and 1 base at J, with 13 bases in the middle. This CDR3 contains 15 residues. Germline CDR1 and CDR2: MNHNY and SVGAGI (reference sequence). These data come from a study of blood T cell repertoires in COVID-19. The chain carries TRBV6-6 and TRBJ1-5; possible D gene TRBD1, 5 bases. The origin of this receptor is a woman aged 25 to 39 with COVID-19, enrolled during active disease. The specimen was peripheral blood. CDR3 sequence reads: CASRQEGNSNQPQHF. The CDR3 coding sequence is TGTGCCAGCAGACAGGAGGGGAACAGCAATCAGCCCCAGCATTTT.